This T cell receptor (beta chain) emerged from a study of shared clonotypes between healthy human individuals. Overall study context: For every donor, three CD4 naive, three CD4 memory, two CD8 naive and one CD8 memory plates were used.

This CDR3 spans 15 amino acids. Germline V CDR1 and CDR2: MDHEN, SYDVKM. V gave up 2 bases and J gave up 7 bases, with 15 bases separating them. Overall study results and limits: There were few donors, and this limited the genetic and exposure-history diversity represented. It was the non-shared clonotypes that had lower generation probabilities than clonotypes shared by all four donors. Among donors, sharing of clonotypes was expected to be affected by sequencing depth.

A note on this clone: Its antigen is unknown.

Assay used: immunoSEQ multiplex PCR; TCRdb lists only in-frame clones, some missing. This sample has fewer than 2.5 million clones; roughly 93% occur once, and the top ten carry around 0.4%. The sequence derives from a man aged 18 to 30 in good health. Some clones in this sample may be carry-over from other donors' samples. The chain has TRBV28 and TRBJ2-1, with D possibly being TRBD2 (5 bases). The sequenced sample consisted of naive CD4+ T cells from PBMCs. The subset is: CD45RA+ positively selected. Here the CDR3 DNA reads TGTGCCAGCAGTTTAGAAGGCCCCGGGAAGAATGAGCAGTTCTTC. It yields the protein CASSLEGPGKNEQFF.